This T cell receptor (beta chain) was recovered during a study of Graves' ophthalmopathy and Graves' hyperthyroidism. This clonotype came up a few times. Its antigen is currently unknown. The TCR beta CDR3 regions underwent amplification from RNA transcripts. HTBI primers primed a first-round RT-PCR, and a second-round multiplex PCR followed. MiXCR, applied by TCRdb to the multiplex PCR reads, yields one record per CDR3 protein. The sample holds 350,000 to 450,000 distinct CDR3 sequences, over 20% seen once. Notes on the study in general: The model predicted ophthalmopathy progression with about 70% sensitivity and approximately 72% specificity.

The CDR3 sequence is 14 residues long. V lost 2 bases and J lost 5, with 13 bases in between. Germline assignment: CDR1 KGHSH and CDR2 LQKENI. Hyperthyroidism was classified as stable if no ophthalmopathy occurred within 18 months of follow-up. Orbital computed tomography, together with clinical symptoms, serum thyroxine, TRAb and thyroid ultrasound, was used for diagnosis. PBMCs came from roughly 9.2 ml of fresh peripheral blood. This sequence joins TRBV18 and TRBJ2-7, with D perhaps matching TRBD1 (6 bases). Sequencing was done on a sample of peripheral blood. The clonotype comes from a woman aged 18-30 years with stable Graves' hyperthyroidism. The CDR3 region has the DNA TGTGCCAGCTCACCATCCCACACAGGGAACGAGCAGTACTTC. Translated, it gives CASSPSHTGNEQYF. Supplemented by reference TRBV18 and TRBJ2-7, the full variable domain reads NAGVMQNPRHLVRRRGQEARLRCSPMKGHSHVYWYRQLPEEGLKFMVYLQKENIIDESGMPKERFSAEFPKEGPSILRIQQVVRGDSAAYFCASSPSHTGNEQYFGPGTRLTVT.